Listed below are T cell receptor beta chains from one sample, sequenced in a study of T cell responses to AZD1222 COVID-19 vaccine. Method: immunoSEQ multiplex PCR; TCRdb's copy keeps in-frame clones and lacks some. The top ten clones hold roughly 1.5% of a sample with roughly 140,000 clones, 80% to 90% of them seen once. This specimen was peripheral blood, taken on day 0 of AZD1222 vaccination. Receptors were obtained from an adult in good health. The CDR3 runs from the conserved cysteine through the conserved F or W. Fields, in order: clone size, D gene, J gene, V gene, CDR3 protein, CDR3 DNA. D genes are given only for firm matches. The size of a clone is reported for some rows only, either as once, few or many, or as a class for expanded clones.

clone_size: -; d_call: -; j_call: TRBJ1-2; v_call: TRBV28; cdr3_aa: CASTPAPGVSFYGYTF; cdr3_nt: TGTGCCAGCACCCCGGCCCCGGGTGTTTCATTCTATGGCTACACCTTC
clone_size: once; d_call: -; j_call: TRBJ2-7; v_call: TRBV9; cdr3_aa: CASSPQGPYEQYF; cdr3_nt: TGTGCCAGTTCCCCTCAAGGCCCCTACGAGCAGTACTTC
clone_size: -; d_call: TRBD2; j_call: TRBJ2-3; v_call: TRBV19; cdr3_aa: CASSKRTSGGTTDTQYF; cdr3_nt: TGTGCCAGTAGTAAACGGACTAGCGGGGGAACGACAGATACGCAGTATTTT
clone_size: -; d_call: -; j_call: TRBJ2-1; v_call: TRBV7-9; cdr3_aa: CASSLVGDEQFF; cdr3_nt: TGTGCCAGCAGCTTAGTGGGAGATGAGCAGTTCTTC
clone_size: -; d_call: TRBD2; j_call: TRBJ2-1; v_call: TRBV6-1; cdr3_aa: CASSVPGSGRQGEQFF; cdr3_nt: TGTGCCAGCAGTGTCCCCGGAAGCGGGAGGCAAGGTGAGCAGTTCTTC
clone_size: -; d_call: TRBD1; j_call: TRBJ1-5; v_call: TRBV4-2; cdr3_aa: CASSQERQGGQPQHF; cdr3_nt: TGTGCCAGCAGCCAAGAACGACAGGGGGGACAGCCCCAGCATTTT
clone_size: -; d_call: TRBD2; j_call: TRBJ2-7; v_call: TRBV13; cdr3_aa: CASSLSSGRGSYEQYF; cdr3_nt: TGTGCCAGCAGCTTATCTAGCGGGAGAGGATCCTACGAGCAGTACTTC
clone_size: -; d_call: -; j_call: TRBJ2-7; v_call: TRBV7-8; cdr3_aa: CASSLGQDYEQYF; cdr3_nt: TGTGCCAGCAGCTTAGGACAGGACTACGAGCAGTACTTC
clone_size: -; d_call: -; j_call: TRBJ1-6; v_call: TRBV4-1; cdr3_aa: CASSQQDTSLATYSPLHF; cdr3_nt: TGCGCCAGCAGCCAACAGGACACCTCCCTGGCTACTTATTCACCCCTCCACTTT
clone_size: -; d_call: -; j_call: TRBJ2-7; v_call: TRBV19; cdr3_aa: CASSSGRGGYEQYF; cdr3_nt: TGTGCCAGTAGCTCAGGGAGAGGGGGCTACGAGCAGTACTTC
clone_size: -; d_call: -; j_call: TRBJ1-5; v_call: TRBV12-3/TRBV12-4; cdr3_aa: CASSLGGGQPQHF; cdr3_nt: TGTGCCAGCAGTTTAGGAGGTGGGCAGCCCCAGCATTTT
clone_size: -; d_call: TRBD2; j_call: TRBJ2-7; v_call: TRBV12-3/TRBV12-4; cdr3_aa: CASRLAGAGEQYF; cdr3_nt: TGTGCCAGCAGGCTAGCGGGAGCAGGCGAGCAGTACTTC
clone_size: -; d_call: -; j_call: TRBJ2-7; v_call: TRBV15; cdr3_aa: CATSFRDTYEQYF; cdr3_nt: TGTGCCACCAGCTTTCGGGACACCTACGAGCAGTACTTC
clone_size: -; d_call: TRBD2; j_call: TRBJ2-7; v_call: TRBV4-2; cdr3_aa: CASSHGTTYEQYF; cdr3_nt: TGTGCCAGCAGCCATGGGACTACCTACGAGCAGTACTTC
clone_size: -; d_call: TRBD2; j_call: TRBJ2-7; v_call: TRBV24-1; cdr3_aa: CATSDLGLRTSFEQYF; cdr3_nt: TGTGCCACCAGTGATCTGGGACTCCGGACTAGCTTTGAGCAGTACTTC
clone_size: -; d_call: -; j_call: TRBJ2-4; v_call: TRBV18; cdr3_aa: CASSPLGRIDATLAKNIQYF; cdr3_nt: TGTGCCAGCTCACCATTAGGGAGGATCGACGCAACTTTAGCCAAAAACATTCAGTACTTC
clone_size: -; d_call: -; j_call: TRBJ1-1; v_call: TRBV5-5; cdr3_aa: CASSYTDAFMNTEAFF; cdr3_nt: TGTGCCAGCAGCTACACGGACGCTTTCATGAACACTGAAGCTTTCTTT
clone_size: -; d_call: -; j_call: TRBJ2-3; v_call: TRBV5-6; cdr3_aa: CASSLLRLQRGGTDTQYF; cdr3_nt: TGTGCCAGCAGCTTGCTTCGACTCCAGAGGGGAGGCACAGATACGCAGTATTTT
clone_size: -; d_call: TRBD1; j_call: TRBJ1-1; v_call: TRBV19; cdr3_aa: CASSTRQGTRITEAFF; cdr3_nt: TGTGCCAGTAGTACGCGACAGGGAACAAGGATCACTGAAGCTTTCTTT
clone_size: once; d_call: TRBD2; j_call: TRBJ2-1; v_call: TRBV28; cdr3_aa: CASSVWGLAGAREQFF; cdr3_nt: TGTGCCAGCAGTGTCTGGGGACTAGCGGGAGCAAGGGAGCAGTTCTTC
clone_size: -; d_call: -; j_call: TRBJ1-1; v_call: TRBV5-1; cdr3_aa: CASTQGSSNTEAFF; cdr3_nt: TGCGCCAGCACACAGGGATCCTCGAACACTGAAGCTTTCTTT
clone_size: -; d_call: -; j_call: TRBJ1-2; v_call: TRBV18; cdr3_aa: CASSPLDSSNYGYTF; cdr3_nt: TGTGCCAGCTCACCATTGGACAGCTCTAACTATGGCTACACCTTC
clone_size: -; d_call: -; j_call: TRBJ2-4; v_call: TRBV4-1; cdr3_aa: CASSQGRGTGVAKNIQYF; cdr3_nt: TGCGCCAGCAGCCAAGGCAGGGGTACCGGAGTAGCCAAAAACATTCAGTACTTC
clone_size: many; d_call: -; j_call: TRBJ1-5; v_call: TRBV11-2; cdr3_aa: CASSLIGVEGPNQPQHF; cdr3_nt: TGTGCCAGCAGCTTAATAGGGGTGGAGGGCCCCAATCAGCCCCAGCATTTT
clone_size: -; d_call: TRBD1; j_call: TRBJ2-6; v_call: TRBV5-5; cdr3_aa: CASGLRWDRNPAGANVLTF; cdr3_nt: TGTGCCAGCGGCCTCAGGTGGGACAGAAACCCGGCCGGGGCCAACGTCCTGACTTTC
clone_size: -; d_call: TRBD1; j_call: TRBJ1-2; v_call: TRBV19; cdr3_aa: CASSPDRVDYGYTF; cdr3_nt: TGTGCCAGTAGTCCGGACAGGGTCGACTATGGCTACACCTTC
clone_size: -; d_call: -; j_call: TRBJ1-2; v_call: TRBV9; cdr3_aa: CASSVQDRSIYGYTF; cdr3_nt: TGTGCCAGCAGCGTCCAGGACCGATCTATCTATGGCTACACCTTC
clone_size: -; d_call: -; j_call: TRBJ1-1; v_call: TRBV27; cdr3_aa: CASSTVGTILNTEAFF; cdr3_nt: TGTGCCAGCAGCACCGTCGGGACGATCCTGAACACTGAAGCTTTCTTT
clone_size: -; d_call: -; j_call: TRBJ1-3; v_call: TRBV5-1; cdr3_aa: CASSLAGSSFGNTIYF; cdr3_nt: TGCGCCAGCAGCTTGGCAGGGAGTTCGTTTGGAAACACCATATATTTT
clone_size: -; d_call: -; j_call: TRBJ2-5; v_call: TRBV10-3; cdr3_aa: CAIRRPEETQYF; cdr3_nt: TGTGCCATCAGGAGGCCGGAAGAGACCCAGTACTTC
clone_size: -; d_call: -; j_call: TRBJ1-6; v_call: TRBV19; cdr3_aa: CASSIRRGNSPLHF; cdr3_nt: TGTGCCAGTAGTATACGGCGGGGTAATTCACCCCTCCACTTT
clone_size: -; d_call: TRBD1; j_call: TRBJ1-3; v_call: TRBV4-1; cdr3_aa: CASSNGPRGSSGNTIYF; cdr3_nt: TGCGCCAGCAGCAACGGACCCAGGGGGTCTTCTGGAAACACCATATATTTT
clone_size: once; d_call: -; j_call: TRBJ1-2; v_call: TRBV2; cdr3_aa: CASSGGFQPNYGYTF; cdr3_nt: TGTGCCAGCAGTGGGGGGTTTCAGCCTAACTATGGCTACACCTTC
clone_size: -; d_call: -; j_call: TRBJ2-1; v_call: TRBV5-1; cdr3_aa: CASSLRGPTSYNEQFF; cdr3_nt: TGCGCCAGCAGCTTAAGGGGCCCTACCTCCTACAATGAGCAGTTCTTC
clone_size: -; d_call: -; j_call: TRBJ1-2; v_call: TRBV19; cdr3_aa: CASSADGVYGYTF; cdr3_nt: TGTGCCAGTAGTGCGGACGGAGTTTATGGCTACACCTTC